A single sample gave rise to the 18 T cell receptor beta chains below, sequenced in a study of cytomegalovirus exposure and HLA in healthy donors. A multiplex PCR was run with 60 Vbeta primers and 13 Jbeta primers. Using immunoSEQ multiplex PCR, the repertoire was profiled, and TCRdb retains in-frame clones only, with some absent. Of about 210,000 clones detected, about 82% appear once; the ten largest clones hold approximately 2.8%. Material: PBMCs. Receptors were obtained from a man younger than 45 in good health and CMV-seronegative.

The chain couples TRBV10-2 to TRBJ2-5; tentative D call: TRBD1 (5 bases). The DNA end is more similar to TRBJ2-7, so the J call may be wrong. The CDR3 length is 13 residues. CDR1 and CDR2 from the germline V gene are WSHSY and SAAADI. The CDR3 is CASSYTGTYEQYF. In DNA form, the CDR3 reads TGCGCCAGCAGTTATACAGGTACCTACGAGCAGTACTTC.

This clone was picked up one time. The chain links TRBV27 to TRBJ2-7; 14 bases fit TRBD2. With 5 bases clipped from V and 7 bases from J, the junction kept 4 bases outside the gene matches. CDR3 length equals 14 residues. Germline V lookup: CDR1 MNHEY, CDR2 SMNVEV (reference sequence). The CDR3 DNA follows: TGTGCCAGCAGTAGGACTAGCGGGGGGAGGGAGCAGTACTTC. Protein: CASSRTSGGREQYF.

The chain links TRBV29-1 to TRBJ2-5; TRBD1 agrees at 7 bases. The CDR3 consists of 15 residues. V shed 6 bases and J 5 bases; nucleotides not matched to a gene: 15. From germline, CDR1 is SQVTM and CDR2 ANQGSEA. The CDR3 here is CSVAGTATQGETQYF. In DNA, the CDR3 is TGCAGCGTGGCCGGGACAGCGACCCAAGGGGAGACCCAGTACTTC.

This clone has a single count. The CDR3 is CASSLSNTGDRYQETQYF. The CDR3 DNA follows: TGTGCCAGCAGTTTATCCAATACAGGGGACAGATACCAAGAGACCCAGTACTTC. The chain carries TRBV27 and TRBJ2-5; 7 nucleotides match TRBD1. J was trimmed by 0 bases and V by 0 bases; bases with no gene match: 10. There are 18 residues in the CDR3. Germline CDR1 reads MNHEY; CDR2 reads SMNVEV (reference sequence).

The chain is built from TRBV5-1 and TRBJ2-1; 11 bases fit TRBD2. The CDR3 contains 14 residues. Germline V gene data show CDR1 as SGHRS and CDR2 as YFSETQ. With 6 bases clipped from V and 10 bases from J, the junction kept 9 bases outside the gene matches. CDR3 sequence (DNA): TGCGCCAGCAAGCTAGCGGGGGGTCTCCGCGAGCAGTTCTTC. It translates to CASKLAGGLREQFF.

This rearrangement joins TRBV27 to TRBJ2-2, with 7 bases fitting TRBD1. Germline V gene sequence: CDR1 MNHEY, CDR2 SMNVEV (reference sequence). Trimming at V came to 7 bases and at J to 1 base, leaving 3 bases not matched to a gene. This CDR3 contains 14 residues. The DNA of the CDR3 is TGTGCCAGCATGGGACAGTTGAACACCGGGGAGCTGTTTTTT. It specifies CASMGQLNTGELFF.

The chain combines TRBV7-2 with TRBJ2-7; a possible D gene is TRBD2 (5 bases). Germline V gene lookup returns CDR1 SGHTA and CDR2 FQGNSA. This CDR3 contains 13 residues. Trimming pared 5 bases from V and 6 bases from J, leaving 14 bases between. The CDR3 region has the DNA TGTGCCAGCAGCCAAACGGGGATATCCGAGCAGTACTTC. Translation gives CASSQTGISEQYF.

This sequence joins TRBV7-2 and TRBJ2-2; D is unresolved. The CDR3 extends over 13 amino acids. Germline-derived CDR1 and CDR2 are SGHTA and FQGNSA. V dropped 3 bases and J dropped 1 base, with 3 bases sitting between them. CDR3 in DNA: TGTGCCAGCAGCTTTCTGAACACCGGGGAGCTGTTTTTT. It encodes CASSFLNTGELFF.

The V call is TRBV5-6, the J call TRBJ2-3; D is unclear. The germline V and J ends were trimmed by 1 base and 5 bases, with 8 bases remaining between them. The CDR3 is 13 amino acids. Germline V gene data show CDR1 as SGHDT and CDR2 as YYEEEE. The CDR3 spells CASSLWAGDTQYF. In DNA form, the CDR3 reads TGTGCCAGCAGCTTGTGGGCTGGAGATACGCAGTATTTT.

This chain uses TRBV11-2 with TRBJ2-2, with 9 bases identical to TRBD2. CDR1 and CDR2 (germline): SGHAT, FQNNGV. V lost 3 bases and J lost 0; bases outside the gene matches: 2. This CDR3 spans 16 amino acids. The DNA for the CDR3 is TGTGCCAGCAGCTTGGCGGGGGGGACGAACACCGGGGAGCTGTTTTTT. Translating gives CASSLAGGTNTGELFF.

The V gene is TRBV7-3, the J gene TRBJ1-1; the match to TRBD1 covers 8 bases. V lost 4 bases and J lost 1; bases outside the gene matches: 5. The CDR3 sequence is 15 residues long. From germline, CDR1 is SGHTA and CDR2 FQGTGA. This CDR3 is CASSSRTGTNTEAFF. As DNA, the CDR3 is TGTGCCAGCAGCTCCCGGACAGGGACGAACACTGAAGCTTTCTTT.

The CDR3 reads CASSLEGATEAFF. The CDR3 bases are TGTGCCAGCAGCTTGGAGGGGGCCACTGAAGCTTTCTTT. V is TRBV5-4 and J is TRBJ1-1; 7 nucleotides align to TRBD1. CDR1 and CDR2 from the germline V gene are SGHNT and YYREEE (reference sequence). The trim removed 0 bases at V and 4 bases at J, leaving 0 bases unmatched. CDR3 length: 13 residues.

This chain uses TRBV28 with TRBJ1-5; tentative D call: TRBD1 (5 bases). Per the germline V gene, CDR1 is MDHEN and CDR2 is SYDVKM. V dropped 5 bases and J dropped 2 bases, with 16 bases sitting between them. There are 16 residues in the CDR3. CDR3 protein: CASSPAGRGGNQPQHF. The DNA for the CDR3 is TGTGCCAGCAGTCCGGCAGGGCGGGGAGGCAATCAGCCCCAGCATTTT.

This chain joins TRBV28 and TRBJ2-3; D remains ambiguous. The CDR3 runs to 12 residues. Germline values: CDR1 MDHEN, CDR2 SYDVKM. Trimming removed 5 bases from V and 5 bases from J, with 8 bases in between. CDR3 in DNA: TGTGCCAGCAGTCCTCAGGAAGATACGCAGTATTTT. Encoded protein: CASSPQEDTQYF.

CDR3 amino acids: CASSPSMTGANQPQHF. As DNA, the CDR3 is TGTGCCAGCAGTCCATCGATGACAGGGGCGAATCAGCCCCAGCATTTT. The rearrangement links TRBV27 to TRBJ1-5; TRBD1 matches at 8 bases. The CDR3 runs to 16 residues. Germline CDR1 MNHEY, CDR2 SMNVEV (reference sequence). Trimming at V came to 5 bases and at J to 4 bases, leaving 10 bases not matched to a gene.

This sequence joins TRBV6-1 and TRBJ2-7; tentatively, D is TRBD2 (6 bases). V lost 8 bases and J lost 1, with 15 bases in between. The CDR3 runs to 14 residues. The V gene's germline CDR1 is MNHNS and CDR2 SASEGT. The CDR3 region has the DNA TGTGCCAGCGCCAGCGGGCTGGGGTCCTACGAGCAGTACTTC. It translates to CASASGLGSYEQYF.

This chain connects TRBV19 to TRBJ1-1, with D perhaps TRBD1 (5 bases). Germline CDR1 LNHDA, CDR2 SQIVND (reference sequence). V lost 9 bases to trimming and J lost 2 bases, with 19 bases between them. There are 15 residues in the CDR3. Here the CDR3 reads CASLSRGGPNTEAFF. The DNA for the CDR3 is TGTGCCAGCCTATCCCGGGGGGGACCAAACACTGAAGCTTTCTTT.

The rearrangement joins TRBV5-4 to TRBJ2-3, with D perhaps TRBD1 (6 bases). Germline V gene lookup returns CDR1 SGHNT and CDR2 YYREEE (reference sequence). Trimming shortened V by 4 bases and J by 8 bases, and 17 bases separated the two germline ends. There are 14 residues in the CDR3. The CDR3 DNA reads as TGTGCCAGCAGCCCCGGACAGCCCCCCGGTACGCAGTATTTT. It encodes CASSPGQPPGTQYF.